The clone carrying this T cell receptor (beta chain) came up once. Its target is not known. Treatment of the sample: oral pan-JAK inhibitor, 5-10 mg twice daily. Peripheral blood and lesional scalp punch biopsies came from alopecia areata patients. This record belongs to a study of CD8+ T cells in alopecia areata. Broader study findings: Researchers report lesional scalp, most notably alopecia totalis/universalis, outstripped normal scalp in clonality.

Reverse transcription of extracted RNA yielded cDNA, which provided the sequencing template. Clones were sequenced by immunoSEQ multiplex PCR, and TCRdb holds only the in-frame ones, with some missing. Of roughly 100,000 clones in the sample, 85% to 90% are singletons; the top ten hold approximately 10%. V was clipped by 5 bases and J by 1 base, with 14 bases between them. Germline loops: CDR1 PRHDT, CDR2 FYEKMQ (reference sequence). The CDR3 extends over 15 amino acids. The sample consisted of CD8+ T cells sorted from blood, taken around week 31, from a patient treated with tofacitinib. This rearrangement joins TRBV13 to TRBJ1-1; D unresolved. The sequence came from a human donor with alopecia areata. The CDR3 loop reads CASSHQPAGNTEAFF. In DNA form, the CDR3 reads TGTGCCAGCAGCCACCAGCCGGCAGGGAACACTGAAGCTTTCTTT.